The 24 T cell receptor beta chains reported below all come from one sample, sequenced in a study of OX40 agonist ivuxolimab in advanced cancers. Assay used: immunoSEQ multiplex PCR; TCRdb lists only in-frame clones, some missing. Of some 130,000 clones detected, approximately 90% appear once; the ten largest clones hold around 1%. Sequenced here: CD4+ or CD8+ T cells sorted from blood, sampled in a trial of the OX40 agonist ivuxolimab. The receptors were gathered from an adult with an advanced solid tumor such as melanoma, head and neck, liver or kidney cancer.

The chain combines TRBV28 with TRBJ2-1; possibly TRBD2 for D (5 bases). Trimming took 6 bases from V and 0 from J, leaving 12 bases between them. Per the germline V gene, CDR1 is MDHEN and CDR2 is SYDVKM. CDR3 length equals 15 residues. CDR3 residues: CASSLRTVSYNEQFF. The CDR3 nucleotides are TGTGCCAGCAGCCTGAGGACTGTCTCCTACAATGAGCAGTTCTTC.

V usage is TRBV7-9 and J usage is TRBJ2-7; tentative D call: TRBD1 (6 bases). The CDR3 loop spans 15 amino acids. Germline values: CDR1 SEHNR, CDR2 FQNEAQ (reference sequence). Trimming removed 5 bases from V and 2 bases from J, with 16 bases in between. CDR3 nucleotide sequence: TGTGCCAGCAGCCTACTGGCAGGGGTTCCCTACGAGCAGTACTTC. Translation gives CASSLLAGVPYEQYF. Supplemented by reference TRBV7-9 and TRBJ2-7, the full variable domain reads DTGVSQNPRHKITKRGQNVTFRCDPISEHNRLYWYRQTLGQGPEFLTYFQNEAQLEKSRLLSDRFSAERPKGSFSTLEIQRTEQGDSAMYLCASSLLAGVPYEQYFGPGTRLTVT.

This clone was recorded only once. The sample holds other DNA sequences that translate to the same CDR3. CDR3 sequence: CASSQDRGAAGELFF. In nucleotides, the CDR3 is TGCGCCAGCAGCCAAGATCGGGGGGCGGCCGGGGAGCTGTTTTTT. The rearrangement links TRBV4-3 to TRBJ2-2; D possibly corresponds to TRBD2 (7 bases). The V end lost 0 bases, the J end lost 6 bases, and 11 bases lay between the germline ends. CDR3 length equals 15 residues. Germline V gene lookup returns CDR1 LGHNA and CDR2 YSLEER.

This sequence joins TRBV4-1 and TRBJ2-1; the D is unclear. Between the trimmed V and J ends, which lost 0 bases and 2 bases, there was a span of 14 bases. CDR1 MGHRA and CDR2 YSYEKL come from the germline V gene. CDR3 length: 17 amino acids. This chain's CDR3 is CASSQDNRVVPYNEQFF. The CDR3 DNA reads TGCGCCAGCAGCCAAGATAATAGAGTCGTCCCCTACAATGAGCAGTTCTTC.

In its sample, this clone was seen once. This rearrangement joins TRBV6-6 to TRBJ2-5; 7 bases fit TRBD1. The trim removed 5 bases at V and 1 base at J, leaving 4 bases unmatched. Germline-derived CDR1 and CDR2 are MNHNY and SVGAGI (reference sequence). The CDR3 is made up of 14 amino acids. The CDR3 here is CASSPGDSQETQYF. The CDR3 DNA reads TGTGCCAGCAGTCCCGGGGACAGCCAAGAGACCCAGTACTTC.

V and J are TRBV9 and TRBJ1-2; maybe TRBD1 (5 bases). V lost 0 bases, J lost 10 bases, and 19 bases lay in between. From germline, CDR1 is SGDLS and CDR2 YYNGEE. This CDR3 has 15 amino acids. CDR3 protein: CASSVDGGPGAYYTF. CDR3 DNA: TGTGCCAGCAGCGTAGACGGAGGCCCCGGGGCTTACTACACCTTC.

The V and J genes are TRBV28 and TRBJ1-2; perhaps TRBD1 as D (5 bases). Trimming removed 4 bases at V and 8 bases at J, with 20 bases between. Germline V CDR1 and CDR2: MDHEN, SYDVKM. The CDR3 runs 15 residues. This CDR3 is CASSSGELGLRGYTF. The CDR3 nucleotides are TGTGCCAGCAGTTCCGGGGAACTGGGACTGCGGGGCTACACCTTC.

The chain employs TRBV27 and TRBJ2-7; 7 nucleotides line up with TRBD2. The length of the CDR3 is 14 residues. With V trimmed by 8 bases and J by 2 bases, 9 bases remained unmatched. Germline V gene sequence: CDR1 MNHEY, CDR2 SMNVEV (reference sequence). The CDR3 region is CASAGEGKAYEQYF. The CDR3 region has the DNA TGTGCCAGCGCCGGGGAGGGGAAAGCCTACGAGCAGTACTTC.

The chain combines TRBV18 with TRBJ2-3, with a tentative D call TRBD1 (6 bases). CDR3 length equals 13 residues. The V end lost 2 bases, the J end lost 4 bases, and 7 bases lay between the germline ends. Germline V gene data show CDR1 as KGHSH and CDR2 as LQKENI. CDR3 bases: TGTGCCAGCTCACCAGGACAGCCAGATACGCAGTATTTT. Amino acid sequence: CASSPGQPDTQYF.

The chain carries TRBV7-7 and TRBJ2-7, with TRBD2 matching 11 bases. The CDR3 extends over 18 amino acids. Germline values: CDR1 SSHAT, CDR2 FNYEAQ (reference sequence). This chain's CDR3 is CAITAGGLADHLLYEQYF. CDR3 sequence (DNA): TGTGCTATCACTGCAGGGGGACTAGCGGACCATCTCCTCTACGAGCAGTACTTC.

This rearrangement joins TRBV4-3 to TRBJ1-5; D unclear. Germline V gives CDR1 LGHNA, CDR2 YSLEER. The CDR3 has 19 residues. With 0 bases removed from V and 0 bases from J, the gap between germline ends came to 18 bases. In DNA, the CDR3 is TGCGCCAGCAGCCAAGATCCGGCAGGTTCGGATGGTAGCAATCAGCCCCAGCATTTT. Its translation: CASSQDPAGSDGSNQPQHF.

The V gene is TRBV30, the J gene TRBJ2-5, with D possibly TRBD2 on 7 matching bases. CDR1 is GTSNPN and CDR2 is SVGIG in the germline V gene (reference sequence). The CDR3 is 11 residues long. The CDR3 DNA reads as TGTGCTCTCGAGGGGGGGAAGACCCAGTACTTC. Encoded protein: CALEGGKTQYF.

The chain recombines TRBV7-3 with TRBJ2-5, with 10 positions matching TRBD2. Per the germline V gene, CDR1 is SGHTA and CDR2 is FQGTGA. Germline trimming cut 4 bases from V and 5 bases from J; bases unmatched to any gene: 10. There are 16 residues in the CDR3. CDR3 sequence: CASSSLASGSRETQYF. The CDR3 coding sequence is TGTGCCAGCAGCTCCCTGGCTAGCGGGAGCCGGGAGACCCAGTACTTC.

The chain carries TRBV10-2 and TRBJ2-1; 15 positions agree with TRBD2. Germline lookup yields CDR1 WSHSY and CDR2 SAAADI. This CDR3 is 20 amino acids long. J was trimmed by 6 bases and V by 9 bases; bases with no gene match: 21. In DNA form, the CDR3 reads TGCGCCAGTGGGGGGGTACCGGGACTAGCGGGAGGCGGGGACAGCAATGAGCAGTTCTTC. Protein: CASGGVPGLAGGGDSNEQFF.

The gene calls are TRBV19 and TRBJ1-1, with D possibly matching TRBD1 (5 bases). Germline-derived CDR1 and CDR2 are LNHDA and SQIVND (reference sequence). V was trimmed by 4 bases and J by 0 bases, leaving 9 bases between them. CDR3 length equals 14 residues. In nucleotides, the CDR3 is TGTGCCAGTAGTACAGGGTGGGTGAACACTGAAGCTTTCTTT. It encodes CASSTGWVNTEAFF.

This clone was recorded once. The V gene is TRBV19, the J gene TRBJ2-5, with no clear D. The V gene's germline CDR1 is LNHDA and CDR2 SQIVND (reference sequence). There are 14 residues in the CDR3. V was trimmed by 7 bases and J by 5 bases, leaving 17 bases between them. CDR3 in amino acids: CASMESSGGETQYF. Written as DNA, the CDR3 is TGTGCCAGTATGGAATCCAGTGGTGGGGAGACCCAGTACTTC.

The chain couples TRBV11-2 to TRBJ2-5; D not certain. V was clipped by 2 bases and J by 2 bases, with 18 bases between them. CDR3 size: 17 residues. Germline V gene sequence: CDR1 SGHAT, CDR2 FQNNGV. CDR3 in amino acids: CASSLPRKVVRQETQYF. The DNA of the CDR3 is TGTGCCAGCAGCTTACCCCGGAAGGTGGTGCGGCAAGAGACCCAGTACTTC.

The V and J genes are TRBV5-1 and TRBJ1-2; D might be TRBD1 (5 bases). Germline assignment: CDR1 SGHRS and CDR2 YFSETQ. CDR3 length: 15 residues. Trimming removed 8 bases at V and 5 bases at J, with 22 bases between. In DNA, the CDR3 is TGCGCCAGTACTTTCGGGGGACCGGATAATTATGGCTACACCTTC. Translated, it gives CASTFGGPDNYGYTF.

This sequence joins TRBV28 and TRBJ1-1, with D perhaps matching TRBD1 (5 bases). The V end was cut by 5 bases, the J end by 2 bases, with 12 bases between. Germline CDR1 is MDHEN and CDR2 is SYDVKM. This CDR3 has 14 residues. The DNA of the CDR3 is TGTGCCAGCAGTGACGGAGGGGCTAACACTGAAGCTTTCTTT. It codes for CASSDGGANTEAFF.

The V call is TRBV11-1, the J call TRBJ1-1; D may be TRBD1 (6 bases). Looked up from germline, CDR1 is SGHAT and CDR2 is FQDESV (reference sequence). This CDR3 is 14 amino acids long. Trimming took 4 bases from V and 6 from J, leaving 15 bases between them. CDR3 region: CASSYHSQGSEAFF. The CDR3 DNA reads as TGTGCCAGCAGCTACCATTCACAGGGATCTGAAGCTTTCTTT.

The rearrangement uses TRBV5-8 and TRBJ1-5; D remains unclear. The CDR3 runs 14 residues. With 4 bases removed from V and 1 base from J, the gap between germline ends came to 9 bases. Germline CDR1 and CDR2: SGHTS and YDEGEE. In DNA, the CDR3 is TGTGCCAGCAGCGGACGGCCAAGCAATCAGCCCCAGCATTTT. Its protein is CASSGRPSNQPQHF.

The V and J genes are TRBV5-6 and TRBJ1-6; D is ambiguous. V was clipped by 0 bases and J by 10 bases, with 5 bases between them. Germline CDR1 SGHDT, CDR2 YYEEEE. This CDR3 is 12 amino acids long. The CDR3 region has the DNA TGTGCCAGCAGCTTGGGTTTCTCACCCCTCCACTTT. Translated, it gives CASSLGFSPLHF.

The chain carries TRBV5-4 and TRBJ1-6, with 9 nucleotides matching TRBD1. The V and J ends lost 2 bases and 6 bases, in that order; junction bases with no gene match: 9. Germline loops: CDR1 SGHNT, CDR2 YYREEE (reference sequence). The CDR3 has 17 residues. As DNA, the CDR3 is TGTGCCAGCAGCTTCAACTGGGGGACAGGGATTAATTCACCCCTCCACTTT. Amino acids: CASSFNWGTGINSPLHF.

DNA of the CDR3: TGTGCCAGCACCTCGGACGTGAACTACGAGCAGTACTTC. Encoded protein: CASTSDVNYEQYF. The chain carries TRBV28 and TRBJ2-7; no definite D call. The CDR3 covers 13 residues. Germline values: CDR1 MDHEN, CDR2 SYDVKM. With 7 bases removed from V and 3 bases from J, the gap between germline ends came to 13 bases.